The T cell receptor beta chain under discussion was sequenced for a study of T cells in Graves' hyperthyroidism and ophthalmopathy. Study results and limitations: Ophthalmopathy could be told apart from stable hyperthyroidism with a 13 V-J model.

This clonotype was detected ten times or more. Its matching antigen is unknown. Germline CDR1 DFQATT, CDR2 SNEGSKA (reference sequence). CDR3 length: 15 amino acids. Patients were aged 18 to 65, had disease duration under 2 months, and had newly diagnosed hyperthyroidism. Diagnostic decisions used clinical symptoms, serum thyroxine and TRAb, thyroid ultrasound and orbital computed tomography. RNA transcripts gave rise to amplified TCR beta CDR3 regions. During a first-round RT-PCR of the TCR CDR3, the HTBI primer set was used. TCRdb ran MiXCR on the multiplex PCR reads and lists one entry per CDR3 protein. This sample has hundreds of thousands of distinct CDR3 sequences, with approximately 15% found just once.

The sequence was collected from a young woman with Graves' hyperthyroidism. The source material was blood. The chain joins TRBV20-1 to TRBJ2-1, with TRBD2 matching 8 bases. CDR3 DNA: TGCAGCGGGGACGCGGGGGGCGTGACCTACAATGAGCAGTTCTTC. Translated: CSGDAGGVTYNEQFF.